A selection of T cell receptor beta chains follows, all from one sample in a study of cytotoxic CD8 clonotypes in ibrutinib-treated CLL. Sequencing used immunoSEQ multiplex PCR; TCRdb keeps in-frame clones, though not all of them. The top ten clones hold roughly 13% of a sample with more than 150,000 clones, about 72% of them seen once. The sample consisted of PBMCs, taken after 24 months of ibrutinib treatment. The receptors here all came from a human donor with chronic lymphocytic leukemia. Each CDR3 is given without its conserved first and last residue. The order of the fields is V gene, J gene, CDR3 length, clone size, CDR3 protein. Not every row has a clone size; where given, it reads once, few, many or a size class.

>TRBV5-1|TRBJ2-7|13|once
ASSLAGTGVHEQY
>TRBV4-2|TRBJ2-5|12|.
ASSQDVLDRNQY
>TRBV7-8|TRBJ1-2|14|few
ASSFIARGSNYGYT
>TRBV4-1|TRBJ1-2|13|.
ASSQVAAEGYGYT
>TRBV4-1|TRBJ2-5|14|.
ASSPPGLAFQETQY
>TRBV2|TRBJ1-6|9|.
ASSELEPLH
>TRBV10-3|TRBJ2-4|13|.
AISETSASKNIQY
>TRBV7-2|TRBJ1-1|10|.
ASSLARGEAF
>TRBV28|TRBJ1-2|12|few
ASSSSGTVYGYT
>TRBV30|TRBJ1-1|13|.
AWAGGVAPWTEAF
>TRBV5-4|TRBJ1-1|12|.
ASQRDNMNTEAF
>TRBV5-1|TRBJ2-7|12|.
ASSSAGTAYEQY
>TRBV5-1|TRBJ2-6|16|.
ASSHRDSHLSGANVLT
>TRBV11-1|TRBJ2-5|13|.
ASSWTIGQQETQY
>TRBV6-5|TRBJ1-3|13|once
ASSSRTLSGNTIY
>TRBV15|TRBJ1-5|13|.
ATSSAGRSNQPQH
>TRBV14|TRBJ2-7|17|once
ASSQFRGLAGTHSYEQY
>TRBV5-4|TRBJ2-5|11|.
ASSPGSIETQY
>TRBV4-1|TRBJ2-1|11|.
ASRREGSHEQF
>TRBV19|TRBJ2-1|13|few
ASSMFAGRGNEQF
>TRBV18|TRBJ1-1|12|few
ASSRGQPNTEAF
>TRBV27|TRBJ2-1|15|.
ASSLFSGFPKDNEQF
>TRBV28|TRBJ1-2|9|.
ASSIERGYT
>TRBV7-9|TRBJ2-1|14|once
ASSGFWGSSYNEQF
>TRBV7-2|TRBJ2-1|14|.
ASRGYSGRPYNEQF
>TRBV7-3|TRBJ2-2|14|.
ASSLTSGLPSGELF
>TRBV28|TRBJ2-3|10|few
ASSYSSETQY
>TRBV19|TRBJ2-2|17|.
ASSIPSGRARGTLGELF
>TRBV11-2|TRBJ2-3|15|.
ASSLFRLAGAADTQY
>TRBV7-9|TRBJ2-7|14|.
ASSLGTSGGSYEQY
>TRBV18|TRBJ1-2|16|.
ASSPLYTPGQHFSGYT